What follows is one T cell receptor (beta chain) and its context. Its antigen remains unknown. Template-switch reactions added UMIs with a 6-nucleotide sample barcode. One entry per CDR3 protein, without DNA, is what TCRdb gives after re-calling the 5' RACE reads. The sample table includes approximately 150,000 distinct CDR3 sequences. This record comes from a study of monozygotic twins with inflammatory bowel disease. Study findings and constraints: No difference was seen in repertoire similarity between concordant and discordant twins, possibly from limited power. Cells of different T cell subtypes could not be told apart.

This CDR3 region has 14 residues. From germline, CDR1 is SQVTM and CDR2 ANQGSEA. Source material: blood. The chain uses TRBV29-1 and TRBJ1-1. The sequence derives from a human donor with ulcerative colitis or Crohn's disease, or a healthy co-twin of an affected twin (not recorded which). CDR3 residues: CSVGIGRAATEAFF. The full variable domain, rest sourced from reference TRBV29-1 and TRBJ1-1, is SAVISQKPSRDICQRGTSLTIQCQVDSQVTMMFWYRQQPGQSLTLIATANQGSEATYESGFVIDKFPISRPNLTFSTLTVSNMSPEDSSIYLCSVGIGRAATEAFFGQGTRLTVV.